This TCR beta chain was profiled in a study of shared clonotypes between healthy human individuals. Study observations and caveats: Deeper or shallower sequencing was expected to change how clonotypes are shared among donors. The donor pool, a small one, limited the genetic and exposure-history diversity represented.

Turning to this clone: Its antigen is unknown.

The CDR3 has 15 amino acids. Germline V gene sequence: CDR1 SGHVS, CDR2 FQNEAQ. Trimming took 5 bases from V and 7 from J; bases not matched to a gene: 10. TCRdb's copy holds only in-frame clones and misses some; the assay was immunoSEQ multiplex PCR. The repertoire holds around 500,000 clones, with around four fifths as singletons. This chain links TRBV7-8 with TRBJ2-1; 8 positions agree with TRBD2. The source is a woman aged 40 to 50 in good health. Some clones in this sample may be carry-over from other donors' samples. Sequenced: PBMCs. The CDR3 region is CASSGLGERENEQFF. The CDR3, as DNA: TGTGCCAGCAGCGGGTTGGGGGAGCGGGAGAATGAGCAGTTCTTC.